This T cell receptor beta chain is from a study of T-cell reconstitution after alpha-beta-depleted transplantation in children. Study-level results: One year after transplant, T-cell counts and diversity came mostly from newly produced T cells. Roughly two months post-transplant, alpha-beta T cells reportedly originated from several hundred graft clones that had expanded. Certain patients had high TCRbeta diversity at day 60, and it came from recipient T cells and thymic progenitors that survived.

This clonotype was picked up many times. Antigen unknown. TCRbeta library preparation incorporated unique molecular identifiers. MiXCR, run by TCRdb on the PCR reads, gives a single entry per CDR3 protein. In the table there are tens of thousands of distinct CDR3 sequences, under 6.5% of which are singletons. The V end was cut by 8 bases, the J end by 6 bases, with 12 bases between. Germline loops: CDR1 LGHDT, CDR2 YNNKEL (reference sequence). CDR3 length equals 12 residues. V usage is TRBV3-1 and J usage is TRBJ2-3; no firm D call. The sample consisted of PBMCs, mostly from graft donor cells, taken 60 days after TCRalphabeta/CD19-depleted stem cell transplant. The origin of this receptor is a female patient under 10 years old who had a stem cell transplant for aplastic anemia, so the T cells may come from the graft donor. The CDR3 region has the DNA TGTGCCAGCTCAGGTGGATCTGATACGCAGTATTTT. Translation: CASSGGSDTQYF.